The 4 T cell receptor beta chains below were found in one sample sequenced in a study of T cells after yellow fever vaccination. From the 5' RACE reads, TCRdb called clonotypes with MiXCR, one entry per CDR3 protein. The top ten clones hold 16% of a sample with under 550,000 distinct CDR3 sequences, about a fifth of them seen once. The sequenced sample was PBMCs, obtained less than 25 days after the first yellow fever vaccination. These receptors were taken from a man between 18 and 35 years old who received the YFV17D yellow fever vaccine.

This clonotype has just a few counts. This chain connects TRBV7-2 to TRBJ2-3, with D unresolved. The CDR3 covers 16 residues. Trimming left V 2 bases short and J 0 bases short, with 12 bases between. Germline V gene data show CDR1 as SGHTA and CDR2 as FQGNSA. The CDR3 DNA reads as TGTGCCAGCAGCTTAAGTCGGGCAGTAAGCACAGATACGCAGTATTTT. Its protein is CASSLSRAVSTDTQYF.

This clonotype was observed a handful of times. The chain employs TRBV7-2 and TRBJ2-3; TRBD2 is a possible D gene (6 bases). The length of the CDR3 is 14 residues. Looked up from germline, CDR1 is SGHTA and CDR2 is FQGNSA. V was pared by 0 bases and J by 4 bases, with 8 bases between. CDR3 sequence reads: CASSLAGRSDTQYF. The CDR3 nucleotides read TGTGCCAGCAGCTTAGCGGGGAGGTCAGATACGCAGTATTTT.

This sequence joins TRBV4-1 and TRBJ1-2; 8 bases are shared with TRBD1. Trimming cost V 4 bases and J 8 bases; bases outside gene matches: 9. The CDR3 length is 14 residues. The V gene's germline CDR1 is MGHRA and CDR2 YSYEKL. Here the CDR3 reads CASSLPGQDLGYTF. DNA of the CDR3: TGCGCCAGCAGCCTACCGGGACAGGACCTAGGCTACACCTTC.

This clonotype was seen a few times. V and J are TRBV4-2 and TRBJ2-7, with 10 bases fitting TRBD2. Germline V CDR1 and CDR2: LGHNA, YNFKEQ. The CDR3 sequence is 17 residues long. The V and J ends lost 0 bases and 2 bases, in that order; junction bases with no gene match: 7. The CDR3 spells CASSQDRLAGAPYEQYF. As DNA, the CDR3 is TGTGCCAGCAGCCAAGACCGGCTAGCGGGGGCCCCCTACGAGCAGTACTTC.